Listed below are T cell receptor beta chains from one sample, sequenced in a study of post-analysis software for immune sequencing data. MiXCR, run by TCRdb on the PCR reads, gives a single entry per CDR3 protein. Among 450,000 to 700,000 distinct CDR3 sequences listed, about 44% were seen once. Sequencing was done on a sample of blood. These receptors were collected from a girl aged 5-17 years with multiple sclerosis. CDR3s include the opening cysteine and the closing phenylalanine or tryptophan. D genes are given only for firm matches. Clone sizes are given selectively: once, few, many, or a class where the clone is expanded.

J gene	D gene	clone size	V gene	CDR3 DNA	CDR3 protein
TRBJ2-3	.	.	TRBV5-1	TGCGCCAGCAGCCTCCCGGGCGGACACACAGATACGCAGTATTTT	CASSLPGGHTDTQYF
TRBJ2-5	TRBD1	.	TRBV12-3/TRBV12-4	TGTGCCAGCAGGGGACAGCTCCAAGAGACCCAGTACTTC	CASRGQLQETQYF
TRBJ2-5	.	.	TRBV12-3/TRBV12-4	TGTGCCAGCAGTTTTGACTTTAGGGAGACCCAGTACTTC	CASSFDFRETQYF
TRBJ2-2	.	.	TRBV9	TGTGCCAGCAGCCTATCCGGGGGGACAAAAACCGGGGAGCTGTTTTTT	CASSLSGGTKTGELFF
TRBJ1-2	.	.	TRBV5-5	TGTGCCAGCAGCTTGGAACACCAAAGCCTCTATGGCTACACCTTC	CASSLEHQSLYGYTF
TRBJ1-6	.	.	TRBV7-8	TGTGCCAGCAGCCGACGGGACGGAGTAAATTCACCCCTCCACTTT	CASSRRDGVNSPLHF
TRBJ2-5	.	.	TRBV20-1	TGCAGTTGCTCGGGGCCATATGAGACCCAGTACTTC	CSCSGPYETQYF
TRBJ2-7	.	many	TRBV7-2	TGTGCCAGCGGCGCAGGGGCCTACTACGAGCAGTACTTC	CASGAGAYYEQYF
TRBJ2-3	.	.	TRBV4-2	TGTGCCAGCAGCCAAGGTCAAGCCTTGGCGGGGAGCACAGATACGCAGTATTTT	CASSQGQALAGSTDTQYF
TRBJ2-1	TRBD2	.	TRBV29-1	TGCAGCGTTGGGGGGGGTGGTGAGCAGTTCTTC	CSVGGGGEQFF
TRBJ2-7	.	.	TRBV5-1	TGCGCCAGCAGCTTGGGAGACATAGGAACCTACGAGCAGTACTTC	CASSLGDIGTYEQYF
TRBJ2-5	TRBD2	.	TRBV2	TGTGCCAGCAGCCGGGACTACAAAGAGACCCAGTACTTC	CASSRDYKETQYF
TRBJ2-1	.	.	TRBV3-1	TGTGCCACAAGTACGCAGACAGCACTAGACAATGAGCAGTTCTTC	CATSTQTALDNEQFF
TRBJ1-5	.	few	TRBV20-1	TGCAGTGCTAGAAGACCCCGTAGCAATCAGCCCCAGCATTTT	CSARRPRSNQPQHF
TRBJ2-2	.	.	TRBV29-1	TGCAGCGCGACCAACTGGAACACCGGGGAGCTGTTTTTT	CSATNWNTGELFF
TRBJ2-6	TRBD1	.	TRBV5-1	TGCGCCAGCAGCACGGGACAGGGGGCGCAGACTGGGGCCAACGTCCTGACTTTC	CASSTGQGAQTGANVLTF
TRBJ2-7	TRBD2	.	TRBV12-3/TRBV12-4	TGTGCCAGCAGCACCAAACGCTCTGGGCTAGCGGGAGGGCCCCGAGGGTACGAGCAGTACTTC	CASSTKRSGLAGGPRGYEQYF
TRBJ1-2	TRBD1	.	TRBV12-3/TRBV12-4	TGTGCCAGCAGCCGCCCGACAGGGGGCAACTATGGCTACACCTTC	CASSRPTGGNYGYTF
TRBJ1-4	.	.	TRBV25-1	TGTGCCAGCAGTGAATTGGATCTTCAAAAACTGTTTTTT	CASSELDLQKLFF
TRBJ2-7	.	.	TRBV20-1	TGCAGTGCTAGAGAAGGGTGGGCCATCGACGAGCAGTACTTC	CSAREGWAIDEQYF
TRBJ2-7	TRBD2	.	TRBV10-3	TGTGCCATCAGTGCCCGACTAGCCGACTATGAGCAGTACTTC	CAISARLADYEQYF
TRBJ2-2	.	.	TRBV29-1	TGCAGCTTCCACAGCGTCCCCGGGGAGCTGTTTTTT	CSFHSVPGELFF
TRBJ1-2	TRBD1	.	TRBV3-1	TGTGCCAGCAGCCGAGGACAGGGGTTAGGCTACACCTTC	CASSRGQGLGYTF
TRBJ2-3	TRBD2	.	TRBV11-2	TGTGCCAGCAGCAGCTGGACTAGCGGGGAGGAAGATACGCAGTATTTT	CASSSWTSGEEDTQYF
TRBJ2-7	TRBD1	.	TRBV5-1	TGCGCCAGCAGCTACTCCGGGACAGGGATCGAGCAGTACTTC	CASSYSGTGIEQYF
TRBJ2-2	.	few	TRBV12-3/TRBV12-4	TGTGCCAGCAGTGGCAGGGTGACCGGGGAGCTGTTTTTT	CASSGRVTGELFF
TRBJ2-7	.	.	TRBV7-2	TGTGCCAGCAGCCCGAGGGGGTACCGCTACGAGCAGTACTTC	CASSPRGYRYEQYF
TRBJ2-7	.	medium-sized	TRBV12-3/TRBV12-4	TGTGCCAGCAGTTTGGGGTACGAGCAGTACTTC	CASSLGYEQYF
TRBJ2-7	TRBD1	.	TRBV10-3	TGTGCCATCCGACAGGGGGAGGAGGAGCAGTACTTC	CAIRQGEEEQYF
TRBJ1-2	.	.	TRBV6-5	TGTGCCAGCACCCCCCTGGGAAGGGACTATGGCTACACCTTC	CASTPLGRDYGYTF
TRBJ2-3	TRBD2	few	TRBV7-2	TGTGCCAGCAGCCGGGGACTAGCGGTAGATACGCAGTATTTT	CASSRGLAVDTQYF
TRBJ2-1	TRBD2	.	TRBV12-3/TRBV12-4	TGTGCCAGTAGCAGGAGTAGAGCGGGAGGGCCGAATGAGCAGTTCTTC	CASSRSRAGGPNEQFF
TRBJ1-1	TRBD1	.	TRBV4-1	TGCGCCAGCAGCCTCGTCGCTGCCGGGACAGGGGGGACTGAAGCTTTCTTT	CASSLVAAGTGGTEAFF
TRBJ2-5	.	.	TRBV6-5	TGTGCCAGCAGGGCGACAGTCTCCCAAGAGACCCAGTACTTC	CASRATVSQETQYF
TRBJ2-5	TRBD1	.	TRBV6-7	TGTGCCAGCAGTTACTGGGACAGGGGGCTCGGAGAGACCCAGTACTTC	CASSYWDRGLGETQYF
TRBJ2-1	TRBD1	.	TRBV29-1	TGCAGCGTCGCGCCCGGGACAGGGGCCTCCTACAATGAGCAGTTCTTC	CSVAPGTGASYNEQFF
TRBJ2-1	.	few	TRBV7-6	TGTGCCAGCAGCTTCGGCGCGAATAGCGATGAGCAGTTCTTC	CASSFGANSDEQFF
TRBJ1-1	.	.	TRBV12-3/TRBV12-4	TGTGCCAGCCTTCTCCAGAACACTGAAGCTTTCTTT	CASLLQNTEAFF
TRBJ2-5	.	few	TRBV5-1	TGCGCCAGCAGCCAAATGGCGGGGACTCCTAGCCAAGAGACCCAGTACTTC	CASSQMAGTPSQETQYF
TRBJ1-1	.	many	TRBV12-3/TRBV12-4	TGTGCCACCCAGGACAGTTGGGACTCTGAAGCTTTCTTT	CATQDSWDSEAFF
TRBJ2-7	.	once	TRBV6-2/TRBV6-3	TGTGCCAGCAGCTACTTCTCCAGGGTGAGCTCCTACGAGCAGTACTTC	CASSYFSRVSSYEQYF
TRBJ1-2	.	.	TRBV12-3/TRBV12-4	TGTGCCAGCAGTTTAGAGGCGGCAGTCTATGGCTACACCTTC	CASSLEAAVYGYTF
TRBJ2-7	.	few	TRBV6-5	TGTGCCAGCAATCCTTTGGGGGCGTACGAGCAGTACTTC	CASNPLGAYEQYF
TRBJ2-1	.	.	TRBV4-2	TGTGCCAGCAGCCCAAGACGGGACTCGCAGGAGCAGTTCTTC	CASSPRRDSQEQFF
TRBJ2-1	.	.	TRBV12-3/TRBV12-4	TGTGCCAGCAGTCACGACGGGGACTCCCCGGGCAATGAGCAGTTCTTC	CASSHDGDSPGNEQFF
TRBJ2-7	TRBD2	few	TRBV29-1	TGCAGCGTTGGGGGACTAGCGGTCTACGAGCAGTACTTC	CSVGGLAVYEQYF
TRBJ1-1	TRBD1	.	TRBV5-5	TGTGCCAGCAGCGGAAGGACAGGGATTGAAGCTTTCTTT	CASSGRTGIEAFF
TRBJ2-2	TRBD1	once	TRBV24-1	TGTGCCACCAGTGACCCCCGGACAGGACGGACCGGGGAGCTGTTTTTT	CATSDPRTGRTGELFF
TRBJ2-7	TRBD1	.	TRBV7-2	TGTGCCAGCAGCTTAGAGGGACAGGGAGCCTACGAGCAGTACTTC	CASSLEGQGAYEQYF
TRBJ2-1	TRBD1	few	TRBV11-2	TGTGCCAGCAGCTTTTTAGGGGGCTACCAAGAGACCCAGTTCTTC	CASSFLGGYQETQFF
TRBJ2-7	TRBD2	few	TRBV24-1	TGTGCCACCAGTGATTTTCGGCGGGGGGAGGTACACAATGAGCAGTACTTC	CATSDFRRGEVHNEQYF
TRBJ2-5	.	few	TRBV7-3	TGTGCCAGCAGCTTAAACCCCCGGGAAAGTGGGGAGACCCAGTACTTC	CASSLNPRESGETQYF
TRBJ1-5	.	.	TRBV7-2	TGTGCCAGCAGCTTAGTCTTTCGGGCAGGTGGGCAGCCCCAGCATTTT	CASSLVFRAGGQPQHF
TRBJ2-4	.	.	TRBV3-1	TGTGCCAGCAGCCAAGAATCTTTAGCCAAAAACATTCAGTACTTC	CASSQESLAKNIQYF
TRBJ2-1	TRBD2	.	TRBV12-3/TRBV12-4	TGTGCCAGCAGGGACTTATCGGGACTAGCGGGGGGCAGGCAGTTCTTC	CASRDLSGLAGGRQFF
TRBJ2-3	.	.	TRBV27	TGTACCAGCACCCATTTAGGGGCGAAGGATACGCAGTATTTT	CTSTHLGAKDTQYF